The clone carrying this T cell receptor (beta chain) was recorded only once. Its cognate antigen is unknown. 60 Vbeta and 13 Jbeta primers were used in PCR. Sequenced by immunoSEQ multiplex PCR; TCRdb stores in-frame clones only, minus some. The sample shows fewer than 200,000 clones, 65% to 85% of them seen only once. Trimming took 7 bases from V and 6 from J; bases not matched to a gene: 6. The germline V gene has CDR1 MNHEY and CDR2 SVGAGI. The CDR3 is 12 residues long. The data belong to a study of cytomegalovirus exposure and HLA in healthy donors. Study-level results: Several of the most significant clusters appeared linked to common viral pathogens, based on a later analysis.

The sequence derives from a woman between 50 and 59 years old in good health and CMV-seropositive. The rearrangement uses TRBV6-5 and TRBJ2-7; TRBD1 matches 7 bases. Material for sequencing was PBMCs. The CDR3 is CASNQPGGEQYF. The CDR3 region has the DNA TGTGCCAGCAACCAACCAGGGGGCGAGCAGTACTTC.